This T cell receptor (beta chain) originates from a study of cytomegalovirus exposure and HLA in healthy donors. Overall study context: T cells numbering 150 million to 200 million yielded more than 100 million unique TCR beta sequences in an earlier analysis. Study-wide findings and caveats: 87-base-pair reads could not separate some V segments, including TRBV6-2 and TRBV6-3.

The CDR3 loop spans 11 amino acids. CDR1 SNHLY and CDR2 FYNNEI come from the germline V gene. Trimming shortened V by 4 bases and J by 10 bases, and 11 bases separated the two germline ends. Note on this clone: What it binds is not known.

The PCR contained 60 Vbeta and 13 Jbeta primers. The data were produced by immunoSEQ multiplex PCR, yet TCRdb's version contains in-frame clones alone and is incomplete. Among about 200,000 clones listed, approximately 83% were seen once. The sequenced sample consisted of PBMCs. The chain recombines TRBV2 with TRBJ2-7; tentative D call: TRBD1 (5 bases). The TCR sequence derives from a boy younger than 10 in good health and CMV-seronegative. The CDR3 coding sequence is TGTGCCAGCAGTGTATCAGGGTTTCAGTACTTC. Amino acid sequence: CASSVSGFQYF.